One T cell receptor beta chain is described in this entry. From the 5' RACE reads, TCRdb lists one entry per CDR3 protein and no DNA. The table lists roughly 100,000 distinct CDR3 sequences. Looked up from germline, CDR1 is SGHAT and CDR2 is FQNNGV. The CDR3 sequence is 15 residues long. The data were obtained in a study of monozygotic twins with inflammatory bowel disease. The source is a human donor with ulcerative colitis or Crohn's disease, or a healthy co-twin of an affected twin (not recorded which). V and J are TRBV11-2 and TRBJ1-6; TCRdb's D call of TRBD1 is untestable without DNA. Input material: blood. The CDR3 is CASSFGPGRNSPLHF.